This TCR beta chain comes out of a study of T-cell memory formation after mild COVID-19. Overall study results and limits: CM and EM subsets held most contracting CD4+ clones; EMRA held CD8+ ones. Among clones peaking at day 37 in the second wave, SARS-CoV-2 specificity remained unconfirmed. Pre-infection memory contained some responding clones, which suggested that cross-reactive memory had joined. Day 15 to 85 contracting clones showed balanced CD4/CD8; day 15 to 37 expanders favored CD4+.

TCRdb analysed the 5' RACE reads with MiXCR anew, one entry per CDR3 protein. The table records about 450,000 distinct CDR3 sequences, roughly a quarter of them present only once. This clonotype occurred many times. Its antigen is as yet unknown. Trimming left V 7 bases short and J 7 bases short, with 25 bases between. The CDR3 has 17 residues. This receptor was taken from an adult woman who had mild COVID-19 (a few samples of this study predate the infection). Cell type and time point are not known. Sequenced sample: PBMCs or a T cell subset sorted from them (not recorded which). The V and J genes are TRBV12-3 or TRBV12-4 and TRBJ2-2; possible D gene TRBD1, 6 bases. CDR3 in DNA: TGTGCCAGCACCGATCCTCCCCCACAGGGTCTGATCGGGGAGCTGTTTTTT. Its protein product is CASTDPPPQGLIGELFF.